This T cell receptor (beta chain) was sequenced for a study of T cells in Graves' hyperthyroidism and ophthalmopathy. RNA transcripts provided the source from which TCR beta CDR3 regions were amplified. The HTBI primer set drove a first-round RT-PCR of the TCR CDR3. TCRdb reanalysed the multiplex PCR reads using MiXCR and keeps one entry per CDR3 protein. The table has 350,000 to 400,000 distinct CDR3 sequences, 14% seen once. General observations from the study: Most clonotypes expanded in thyroid above 0.001 were likewise present in blood. Patients with ophthalmopathy were separated from those with stable hyperthyroidism by a 13 V-J model.

A remark on this clonotype: Its antigen is as yet unknown.

CDR1 and CDR2 (germline): SGHAT, FQNNGV. This CDR3 region has 17 residues. V trimming: 1 base; J trimming: 4 bases; junction bases outside the gene matches: 7. In making diagnoses, clinical symptoms, serum thyroxine and TRAb, thyroid ultrasound and orbital computed tomography were all used. The chain carries TRBV11-2 and TRBJ2-5; 12 nucleotides line up with TRBD2. The TCR was taken from a woman between 55 and 75 years old with Graves' hyperthyroidism. The specimen sequenced was blood. The CDR3 sequence: CASSLGLTSGRTETQYF. CDR3 DNA: TGTGCCAGCAGCTTAGGTTTGACTAGCGGGAGAACAGAGACCCAGTACTTC.